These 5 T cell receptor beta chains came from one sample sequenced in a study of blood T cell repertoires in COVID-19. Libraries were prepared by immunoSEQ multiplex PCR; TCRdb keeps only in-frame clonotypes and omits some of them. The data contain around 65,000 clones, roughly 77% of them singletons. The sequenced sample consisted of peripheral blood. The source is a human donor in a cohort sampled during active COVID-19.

The CDR3 nucleotides read TGTGCCAGCAGTGAATGGACAGGGAGCAATCAGCCCCAGCATTTT. This sequence encodes CASSEWTGSNQPQHF. The V gene is TRBV6-1, the J gene TRBJ1-5; 8 bases fit TRBD1. J gave up 1 base and V 2 bases, and 1 base lay outside the gene matches. The CDR3 contains 15 residues. The germline gives CDR1 MNHNS, CDR2 SASEGT.

CDR3 DNA sequence: TGTGCCAGCAGTTACCCCCAGGAGGGCAGGGACGAGCAGTACTTC. Protein sequence: CASSYPQEGRDEQYF. V is TRBV6-2 or TRBV6-3 and J is TRBJ2-7; tentatively, D is TRBD2 (6 bases). The CDR3 contains 15 residues. Germline V gives CDR1 MNHEY, CDR2 SVGEGT. Trimming took 2 bases from V and 5 from J, leaving 16 bases between them.

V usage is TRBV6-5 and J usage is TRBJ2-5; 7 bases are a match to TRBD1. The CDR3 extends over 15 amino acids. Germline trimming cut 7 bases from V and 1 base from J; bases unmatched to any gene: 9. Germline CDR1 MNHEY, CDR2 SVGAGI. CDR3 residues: CASTMTGTRQETQYF. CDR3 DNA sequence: TGTGCCAGCACTATGACAGGGACCCGCCAAGAGACCCAGTACTTC.

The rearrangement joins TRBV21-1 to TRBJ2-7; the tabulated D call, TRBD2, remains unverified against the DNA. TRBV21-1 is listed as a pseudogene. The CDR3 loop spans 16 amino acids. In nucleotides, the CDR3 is TGTGCCAGCAGCAAAGGGACTAGCGGGAGGACCTACGAGCAGTACTTC. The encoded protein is CASSKGTSGRTYEQYF.

CDR3 DNA sequence: TGCAGTGCTAGTTTTCAGGGTAAGGACTACGAGCAGTACTTC. Its protein is CSASFQGKDYEQYF. The rearrangement joins TRBV20-1 to TRBJ2-7; D perhaps matches TRBD1 (5 bases). The CDR3 is 14 residues long. CDR1 is DFQATT, CDR2 SNEGSKA, per germline (reference sequence). Trimming took 3 bases from V and 3 from J, leaving 15 bases between them.